This T cell receptor beta chain was captured by sequencing in a study of naive and memory T cell subsets listed by TCRdb under 2017. With regard to the full study: Sorted naive and memory T cell subsets from peripheral blood were analyzed in the study using a UMI-based, open-source pipeline for TCR alpha and beta sequencing. The results of the functional CMV T cell responses matched the IgG serology results in every case. RNA was DNase-treated and reverse transcribed with TCR constant-region primers, mostly using SuperScript III. What the authors observed across the whole study: The repertoire findings for the naive and memory subsets could not be validated against a ground truth because none was available. RNA-based TCR counts may be affected by expression changes linked to T cell activation and differentiation. A few larger clonotypes were found in naive repertoires, especially CD8, and these larger clonotypes were possibly memory cells re-expressing CD45RA. In both CD4 and CD8 cells, the Gini index increased while Shannon and inverse Simpson diversity decreased from naive through CM, EM and EMRA. Following error correction, more than 90% of naive TCR sequences occurred only once, which made naive abundance distributions much steeper than those of memory subsets. TCR abundance followed a power law with an exponent that was different for naive and memory subsets but consistent across the three individuals. Each clonotype was defined as a single alpha or beta chain sequence rather than as a paired alpha/beta receptor.

Deletion took 6 bases off V and 7 bases off J, with a span of 15 bases between the germline ends. The CDR3 numbers 14 residues from cysteine through phenylalanine. Only CDR3 DNA remains: 42 bases, in frame from the first base. The germline V gene (reference sequence) sets CDR1 to SEHNR and CDR2 to FQNEAQ. TCR alpha and beta chain libraries were amplified separately from the second PCR step onward. To determine each donor's CMV status, fresh PBMCs were stimulated overnight with CMV viral lysate, and IFNgamma production from CD4+ T cells was then assessed. CD4 T cells were positively selected with Miltenyi beads, followed by positive selection of CD8 T cells from the CD4-negative fraction. Cells stained for CD3, CD4, CD8, CD45RA, CD27 and a live/dead dye were sorted on a BD Aria II into four subsets by CD45RA and CD27. A few healthy volunteers provided blood, and each donor's sample was split into CD4 and CD8 T cells and then further divided into four differentiation subsets. Roughly 120 ml of peripheral blood was collected from each donor, and PBMC were isolated from the blood using Ficoll-Paque PLUS density-gradient centrifugation. Sorted cells were lysed in RLT buffer, after which RNA was extracted using a Qiagen RNeasy kit and stored at -80 degrees C.

To note about this clonotype: Its antigen remains unidentified. It has no much larger one-base neighbor in the sample; base qualities were not kept.

Library preparation used UMI-ligation and nested PCR. An equimolar mix of two oligonucleotides covering both TRBC1 and TRBC2 was used as the beta constant-region primer. The ligated cDNA went through four rounds of PCR with nested alpha and beta constant-region primers together with the SP2 primer. A single-stranded oligonucleotide containing the SP2 primer and a 12-nucleotide UMI was joined to the 3' end of the cDNA by T4 RNA ligase 1. The ligation reaction was incubated at 16°C for roughly 18-25 hours. PCR2 was typically run as a SYBR Green qPCR and stopped at a predetermined threshold to prevent over-amplification. Apart from the first purification, every purification step used Agencourt AMPure XP magnetic beads. Libraries were quantified by Qubit and checked on a TapeStation, with a main peak expected near 650 bp. The pooled libraries were sequenced on an Illumina MiSeq using v2 2x251 paired-end kits, which usually yielded about 0.9-2.1 million reads per sample. Each sample's library went into the pool at approximately 4 nM, and 5-7% PhiX was added to help with cluster recognition. The published analysis was carried out like this. Decombinator assigned V and J genes to Demultiplexor-processed FASTQ reads by tag matching, allowing a single base-pair mismatch. By using UMIs, Collapsinator corrected both sequencing errors and the frequency errors caused by PCR heterogeneity. TCRs were translated and CDR3s were extracted from the conserved cysteine to the FGXG phenylalanine by CDR3Translator, with non-productive sequences being flagged. Gini, Shannon entropy and inverse Simpson indices were calculated on repertoires subsampled to equal numbers of UMI-defined TCRs. Within the linear range, a power law was fitted to clonotype abundance distributions using maximum likelihood. On one naive CD8 sample, the pipeline and MIGEC gave similar UMI counts, unique TCR numbers and clonal distributions. In one analysis, naive TCRs also found in any memory subset of the same donor were removed from the naive repertoire. Repertoires were searched for some 7,000 CMV-associated CDR3 sequences compiled from VDJdb and a published dataset. In-frame beta chains were kept once TCRdb had trimmed the public reads at Q25 with fastp and called clones with MiXCR. CDR3 protein sequences are deduplicated, and each keeps its most common genes and DNA. These V and J calls originate from TCRdb's pipeline instead of the authors' own analysis. This sample holds over 110,000 distinct CDR3 sequences; approximately 18% were observed only once. Roughly 0.6% of the sample is in the top ten clones.

The material sequenced was naive CD8+ T cells from blood. The cell subset or site label corresponds to: naive T cells, CD45RA high CD27+. The sequence was obtained from a human donor in good health. Recombination joined TRBV7-9 with TRBJ1-4; confidence is insufficient to name the D gene. This receptor has the CDR3 CASSTEPSGEKLFF. The base sequence is TGTGCCAGCAGTACAGAGCCCTCGGGTGAAAAACTGTTTTTT.